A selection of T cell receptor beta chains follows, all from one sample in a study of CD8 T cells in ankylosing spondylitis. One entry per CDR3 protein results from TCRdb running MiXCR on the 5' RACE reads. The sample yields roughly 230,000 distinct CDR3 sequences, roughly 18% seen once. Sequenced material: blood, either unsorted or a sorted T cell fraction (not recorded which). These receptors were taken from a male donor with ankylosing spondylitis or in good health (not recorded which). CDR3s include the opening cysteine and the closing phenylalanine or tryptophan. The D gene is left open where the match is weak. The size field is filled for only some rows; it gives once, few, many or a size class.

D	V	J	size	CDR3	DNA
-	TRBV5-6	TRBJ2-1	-	CASSPRGLYNEQFF	TGTGCCAGCAGCCCCCGGGGGCTTTACAATGAGCAGTTCTTC
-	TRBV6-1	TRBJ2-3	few	CASSELRAGRTDTQYF	TGTGCCAGCAGTGAACTAAGGGCAGGTCGCACAGATACGCAGTATTTT
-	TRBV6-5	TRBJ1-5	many	CASSYSDPWEGNQPQHF	TGTGCCAGCAGTTACTCGGACCCCTGGGAAGGCAATCAGCCCCAGCATTTT
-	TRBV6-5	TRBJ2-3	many	CASSTRDTQYF	TGTGCCAGCAGCACCAGAGATACGCAGTATTTT
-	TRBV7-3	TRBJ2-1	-	CASSLTVRSYNEQFF	TGTGCCAGCAGCTTAACGGTTCGCTCCTACAATGAGCAGTTCTTC
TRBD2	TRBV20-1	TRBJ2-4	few	CCTARLAEGAKNIQYF	TGCTGTACCGCCCGACTAGCGGAGGGAGCCAAAAACATTCAGTACTTC
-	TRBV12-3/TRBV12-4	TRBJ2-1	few	CASSTRGESIDNEQFF	TGTGCCAGCAGTACCCGCGGCGAGAGTATAGACAATGAGCAGTTCTTC
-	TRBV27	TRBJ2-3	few	CASSLGTPGVTQYF	TGTGCCAGCAGTTTGGGGACCCCGGGAGTTACGCAGTATTTT
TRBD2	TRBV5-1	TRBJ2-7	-	CASSLYSGRAPYEQYF	TGCGCCAGCAGCTTGTATAGCGGGAGGGCCCCCTACGAGCAGTACTTC
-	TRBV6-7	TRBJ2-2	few	CAYRGTGGLFF	TGTGCCTACAGGGGCACCGGGGGGCTGTTTTTT
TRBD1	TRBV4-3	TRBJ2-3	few	CASNQDLGQGAVGDTQYF	TGCGCCAGCAACCAAGATTTGGGACAGGGGGCCGTCGGAGATACGCAGTATTTT
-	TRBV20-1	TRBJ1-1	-	CSAALNTEAFF	TGCAGTGCTGCATTGAACACTGAAGCTTTCTTT
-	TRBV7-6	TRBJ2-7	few	CASSLAAGENYEQYF	TGTGCCAGCAGCTTAGCGGCAGGGGAAAACTACGAGCAGTACTTC
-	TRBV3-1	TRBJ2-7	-	CASSQVARGVYEQYF	TGTGCCAGCAGCCAAGTCGCGAGGGGGGTCTACGAGCAGTACTTC